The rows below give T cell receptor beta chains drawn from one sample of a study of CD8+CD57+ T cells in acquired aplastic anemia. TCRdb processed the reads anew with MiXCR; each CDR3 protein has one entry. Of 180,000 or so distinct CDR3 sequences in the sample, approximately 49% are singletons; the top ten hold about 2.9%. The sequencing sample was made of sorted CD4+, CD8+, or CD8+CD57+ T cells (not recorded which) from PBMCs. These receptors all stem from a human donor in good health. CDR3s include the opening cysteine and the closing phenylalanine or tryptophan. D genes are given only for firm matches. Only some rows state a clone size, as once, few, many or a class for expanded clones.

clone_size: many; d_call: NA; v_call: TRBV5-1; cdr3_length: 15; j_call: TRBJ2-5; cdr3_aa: CASSWVGRIQETQYF; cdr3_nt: TGCGCCAGCAGCTGGGTCGGACGAATTCAAGAGACCCAGTACTTC
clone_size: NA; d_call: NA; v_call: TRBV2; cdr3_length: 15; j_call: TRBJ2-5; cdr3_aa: CASSESGAGLETQYF; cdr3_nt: TGTGCCAGCAGTGAGTCCGGGGCCGGTTTGGAGACCCAGTACTTC
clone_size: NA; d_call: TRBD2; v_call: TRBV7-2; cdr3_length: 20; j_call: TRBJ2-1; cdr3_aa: CASSLPTSRRRKVLGNEQFF; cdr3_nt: TGTGCCAGCAGCTTACCGACTAGCAGGAGGAGGAAAGTGTTAGGGAATGAGCAGTTCTTC
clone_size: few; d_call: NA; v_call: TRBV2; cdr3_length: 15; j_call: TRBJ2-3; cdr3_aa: CASSRGQAVTDTQYF; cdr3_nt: TGTGCCAGCAGTCGCGGCCAAGCGGTGACAGATACGCAGTATTTT
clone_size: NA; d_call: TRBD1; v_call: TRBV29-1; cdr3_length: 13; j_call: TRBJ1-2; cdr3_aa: CSVRTGRDYGYTF; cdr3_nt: TGCAGCGTCCGGACAGGGAGGGACTATGGCTACACCTTC
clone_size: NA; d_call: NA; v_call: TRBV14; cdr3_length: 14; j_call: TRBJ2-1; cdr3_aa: CASSPRQDVREQFF; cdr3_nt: TGTGCCAGCTCACCACGACAGGACGTCCGGGAGCAGTTCTTC
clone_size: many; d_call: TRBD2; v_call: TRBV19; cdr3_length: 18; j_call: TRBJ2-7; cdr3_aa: CASSPRFPTSGGSYEQYF; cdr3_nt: TGTGCCAGTAGTCCCCGTTTCCCGACTAGCGGGGGGTCCTACGAGCAGTACTTC
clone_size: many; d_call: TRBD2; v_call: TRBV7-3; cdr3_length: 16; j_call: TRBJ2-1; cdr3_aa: CASSPRGTSGSGEQFF; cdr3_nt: TGTGCCAGCAGCCCCCGCGGGACTAGCGGGAGTGGTGAGCAGTTCTTC
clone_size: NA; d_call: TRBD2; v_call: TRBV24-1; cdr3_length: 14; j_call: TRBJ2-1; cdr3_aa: CATSDPGTSREQFF; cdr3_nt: TGTGCCACCAGTGACCCAGGGACTAGCCGAGAGCAGTTCTTC
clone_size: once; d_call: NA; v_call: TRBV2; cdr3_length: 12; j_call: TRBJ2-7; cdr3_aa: CASSEFEYEQYF; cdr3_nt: TGTGCCAGCAGTGAATTCGAGTACGAGCAGTACTTC
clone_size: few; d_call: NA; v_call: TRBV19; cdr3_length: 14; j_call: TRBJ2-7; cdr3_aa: CASRRGRSSDEQYF; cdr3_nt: TGTGCCAGTAGAAGGGGCAGGAGTTCGGACGAGCAGTACTTC
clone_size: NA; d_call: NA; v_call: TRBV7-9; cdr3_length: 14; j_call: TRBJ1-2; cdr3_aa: CASSQDWDVGGYTF; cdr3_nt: TGTGCCAGCAGCCAAGATTGGGACGTCGGCGGCTACACCTTC
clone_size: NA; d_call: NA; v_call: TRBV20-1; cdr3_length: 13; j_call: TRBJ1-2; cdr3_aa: CSARDRVKRSYTF; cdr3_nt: TGCAGTGCTAGAGACAGGGTGAAACGCAGCTACACCTTC
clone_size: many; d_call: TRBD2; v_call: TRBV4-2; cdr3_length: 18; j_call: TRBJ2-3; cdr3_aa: CASSQIIRGSGRTDTQYF; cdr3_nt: TGTGCCAGCAGCCAAATTATCAGAGGTAGCGGGAGGACAGATACGCAGTATTTT
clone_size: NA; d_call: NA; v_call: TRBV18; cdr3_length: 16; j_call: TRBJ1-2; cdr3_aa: CASSRGSRGLNYGYTF; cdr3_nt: TGTGCCAGCTCAAGGGGAAGCAGGGGACTCAACTATGGCTACACCTTC
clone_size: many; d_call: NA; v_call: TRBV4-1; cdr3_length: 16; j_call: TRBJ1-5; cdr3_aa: CASSQEAAGYNQPQHF; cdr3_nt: TGCGCCAGCAGCCAAGAAGCGGCAGGGTACAATCAGCCCCAGCATTTT
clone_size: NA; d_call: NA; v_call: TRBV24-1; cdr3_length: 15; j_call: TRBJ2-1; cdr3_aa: CATSDAGASGNEQFF; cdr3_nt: TGTGCCACCAGTGACGCCGGCGCCTCCGGCAATGAGCAGTTCTTC
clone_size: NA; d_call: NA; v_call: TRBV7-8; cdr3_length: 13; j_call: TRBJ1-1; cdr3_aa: CASSPGVGTEAFF; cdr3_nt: TGTGCCAGCAGCCCCGGGGTAGGGACTGAAGCTTTCTTT
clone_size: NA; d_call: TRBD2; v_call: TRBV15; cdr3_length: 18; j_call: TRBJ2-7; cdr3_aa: CATSRDLPSGVDHYEQYF; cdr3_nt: TGTGCCACCAGCAGAGATCTTCCGAGCGGGGTTGATCACTACGAGCAGTACTTC
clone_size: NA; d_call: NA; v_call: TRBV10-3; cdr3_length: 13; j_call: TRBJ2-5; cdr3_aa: CAISESRAETQYF; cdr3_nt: TGTGCCATCAGTGAGTCTAGGGCGGAGACCCAGTACTTC
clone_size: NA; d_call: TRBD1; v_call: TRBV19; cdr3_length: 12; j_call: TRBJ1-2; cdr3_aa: CASTDRSYGYTF; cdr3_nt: TGTGCCAGTACGGACAGGAGCTATGGCTACACCTTC
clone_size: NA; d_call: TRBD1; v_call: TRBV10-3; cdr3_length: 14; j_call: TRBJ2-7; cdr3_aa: CAISVTGGGHEQYF; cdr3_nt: TGTGCCATCAGTGTGACAGGGGGTGGACACGAGCAGTACTTC
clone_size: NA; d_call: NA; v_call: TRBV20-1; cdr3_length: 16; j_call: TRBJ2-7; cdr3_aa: CSARDALGSSSYEQYF; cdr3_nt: TGCAGTGCTAGAGATGCCCTTGGTTCCTCCTCCTACGAGCAGTACTTC
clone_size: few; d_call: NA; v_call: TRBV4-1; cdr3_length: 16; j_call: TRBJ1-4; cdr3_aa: CASSQARGAAYEKLFF; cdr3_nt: TGCGCCAGCAGCCAAGCCAGGGGCGCAGCGTATGAAAAACTGTTTTTT
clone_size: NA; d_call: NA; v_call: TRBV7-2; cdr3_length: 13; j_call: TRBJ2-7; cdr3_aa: CASSSRTVYEQYF; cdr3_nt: TGTGCCAGCAGCTCGCGGACAGTCTACGAGCAGTACTTC
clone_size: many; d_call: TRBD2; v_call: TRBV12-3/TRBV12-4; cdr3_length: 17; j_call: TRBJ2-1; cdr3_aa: CASTTSGSVRSYNEQFF; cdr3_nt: TGTGCCAGCACGACTAGCGGGAGTGTTAGGTCCTACAATGAGCAGTTCTTC
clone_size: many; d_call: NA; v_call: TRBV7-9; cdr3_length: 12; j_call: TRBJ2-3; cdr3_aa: CASSSTVNTQYF; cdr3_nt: TGTGCCAGCAGCTCGACAGTAAATACGCAGTATTTT
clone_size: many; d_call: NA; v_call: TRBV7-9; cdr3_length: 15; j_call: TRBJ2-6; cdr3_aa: CASSLAGSGANVLTF; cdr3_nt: TGTGCCAGCAGCTTAGCGGGGTCTGGGGCCAACGTCCTGACTTTC
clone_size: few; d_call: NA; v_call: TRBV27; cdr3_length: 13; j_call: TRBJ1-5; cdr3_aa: CASSLLGDQPQHF; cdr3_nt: TGTGCCAGCAGTTTATTAGGCGACCAGCCCCAGCATTTT
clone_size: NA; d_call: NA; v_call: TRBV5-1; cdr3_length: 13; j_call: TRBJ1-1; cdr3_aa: CASSDLSTREAFF; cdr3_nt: TGCGCCAGCTCCGACCTATCGACCCGTGAAGCTTTCTTT
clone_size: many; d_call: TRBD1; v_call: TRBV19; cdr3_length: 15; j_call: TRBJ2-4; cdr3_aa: CASSRGQLAKNIQYF; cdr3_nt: TGTGCCAGTAGTAGGGGACAGCTAGCCAAAAACATTCAGTACTTC
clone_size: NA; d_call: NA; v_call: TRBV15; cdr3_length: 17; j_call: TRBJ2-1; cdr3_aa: CASSLKSWGRTYNEQFF; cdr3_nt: TGTGCCAGCAGCCTCAAAAGTTGGGGGCGTACCTACAATGAGCAGTTCTTC
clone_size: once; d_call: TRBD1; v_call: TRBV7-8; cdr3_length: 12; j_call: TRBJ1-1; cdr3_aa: CASSFRQGEAFF; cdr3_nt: TGTGCCAGCAGCTTTAGACAGGGTGAAGCTTTCTTT
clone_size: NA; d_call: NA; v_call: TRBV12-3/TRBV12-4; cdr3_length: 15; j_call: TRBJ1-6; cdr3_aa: CASTEEGGRFSPLHF; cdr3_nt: TGTGCCAGCACCGAAGAGGGAGGGAGATTCTCACCCCTCCACTTT
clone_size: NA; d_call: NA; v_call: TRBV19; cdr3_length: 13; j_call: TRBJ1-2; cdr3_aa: CASSPLADYGYTF; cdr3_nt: TGTGCCAGTAGCCCGTTGGCCGACTATGGCTACACCTTC
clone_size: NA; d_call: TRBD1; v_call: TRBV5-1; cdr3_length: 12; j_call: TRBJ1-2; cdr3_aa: CTSSADRNGYTF; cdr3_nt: TGCACCAGCAGCGCGGACAGGAATGGCTACACCTTC
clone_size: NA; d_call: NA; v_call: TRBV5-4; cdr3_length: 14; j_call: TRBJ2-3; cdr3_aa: CASSPQGSTDTQYF; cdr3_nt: TGTGCCAGCAGCCCACAGGGCAGCACAGATACGCAGTATTTT
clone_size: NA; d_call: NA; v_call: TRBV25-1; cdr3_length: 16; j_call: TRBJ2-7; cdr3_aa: CASSESRGRTSNEQYF; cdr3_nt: TGTGCCAGCAGTGAGTCCCGGGGGCGAACATCAAACGAGCAGTACTTC
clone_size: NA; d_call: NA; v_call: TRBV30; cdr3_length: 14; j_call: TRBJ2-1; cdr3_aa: CAWRAGTVYNEQFF; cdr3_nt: TGTGCCTGGAGAGCCGGGACTGTGTACAATGAGCAGTTCTTC
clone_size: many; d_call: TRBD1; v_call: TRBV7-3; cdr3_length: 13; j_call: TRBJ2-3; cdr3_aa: CASSLDRADTQYF; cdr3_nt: TGTGCCAGCAGCCTGGACAGGGCAGATACGCAGTATTTT
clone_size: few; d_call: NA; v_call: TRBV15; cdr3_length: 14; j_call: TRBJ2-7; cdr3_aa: CATSRDGADYEQYF; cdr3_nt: TGTGCCACCAGCAGAGACGGGGCTGACTACGAGCAGTACTTC
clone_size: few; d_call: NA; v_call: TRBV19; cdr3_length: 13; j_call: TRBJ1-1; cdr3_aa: CASSSMARTEAFF; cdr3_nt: TGTGCCAGTAGTTCAATGGCCCGGACTGAAGCTTTCTTT
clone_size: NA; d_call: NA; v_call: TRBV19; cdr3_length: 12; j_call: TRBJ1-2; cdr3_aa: CATEGGKDGYTF; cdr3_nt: TGTGCCACCGAAGGGGGAAAGGATGGCTACACCTTC
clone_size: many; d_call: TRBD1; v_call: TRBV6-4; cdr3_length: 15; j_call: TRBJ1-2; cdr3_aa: CASSDSRTGEHGYTF; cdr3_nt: TGTGCCAGCAGTGACTCGCGGACAGGGGAGCATGGCTACACCTTC
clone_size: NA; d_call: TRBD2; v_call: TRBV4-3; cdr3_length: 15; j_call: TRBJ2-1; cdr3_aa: CASSQSTSGSYEQFF; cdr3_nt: TGCGCCAGCAGCCAAAGCACTAGCGGGAGCTATGAGCAGTTCTTC
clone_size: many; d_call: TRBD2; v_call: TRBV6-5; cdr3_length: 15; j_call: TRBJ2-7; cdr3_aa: CASRMTSGNSYEQYF; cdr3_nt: TGTGCCAGCAGAATGACTAGCGGGAACTCCTACGAGCAGTACTTC
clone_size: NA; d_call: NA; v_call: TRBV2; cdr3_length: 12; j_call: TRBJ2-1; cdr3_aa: CASRIQGNERFF; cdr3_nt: TGTGCCAGCAGGATACAGGGAAATGAGCGGTTCTTC
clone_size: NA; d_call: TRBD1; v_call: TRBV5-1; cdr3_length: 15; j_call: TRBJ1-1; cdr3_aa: CASTRDRGLNTEAFF; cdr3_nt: TGCGCCAGCACCCGGGACAGGGGGCTTAACACTGAAGCTTTCTTT
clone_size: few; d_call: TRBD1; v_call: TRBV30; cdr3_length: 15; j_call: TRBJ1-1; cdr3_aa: CAWSAHRGANTEAFF; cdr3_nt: TGTGCCTGGAGCGCACACAGGGGTGCGAACACTGAAGCTTTCTTT
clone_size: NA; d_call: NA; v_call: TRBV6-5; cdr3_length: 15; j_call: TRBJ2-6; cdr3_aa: CASSLRWSGANVLTF; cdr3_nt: TGTGCCAGCAGTTTACGTTGGTCTGGGGCCAACGTCCTGACTTTC
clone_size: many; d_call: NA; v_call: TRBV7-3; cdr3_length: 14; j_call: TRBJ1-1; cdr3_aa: CASSPSSVNTEAFF; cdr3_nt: TGTGCCAGCAGCCCCAGTTCGGTGAACACTGAAGCTTTCTTT
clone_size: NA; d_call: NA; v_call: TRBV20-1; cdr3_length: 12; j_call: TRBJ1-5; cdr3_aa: CSARSDPLPQHF; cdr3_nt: TGCAGTGCTAGGTCGGACCCGTTGCCCCAGCATTTT
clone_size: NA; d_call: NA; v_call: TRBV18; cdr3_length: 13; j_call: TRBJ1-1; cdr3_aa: CASSPPTDTEAFF; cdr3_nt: TGTGCCAGCTCACCACCGACAGACACTGAAGCTTTCTTT